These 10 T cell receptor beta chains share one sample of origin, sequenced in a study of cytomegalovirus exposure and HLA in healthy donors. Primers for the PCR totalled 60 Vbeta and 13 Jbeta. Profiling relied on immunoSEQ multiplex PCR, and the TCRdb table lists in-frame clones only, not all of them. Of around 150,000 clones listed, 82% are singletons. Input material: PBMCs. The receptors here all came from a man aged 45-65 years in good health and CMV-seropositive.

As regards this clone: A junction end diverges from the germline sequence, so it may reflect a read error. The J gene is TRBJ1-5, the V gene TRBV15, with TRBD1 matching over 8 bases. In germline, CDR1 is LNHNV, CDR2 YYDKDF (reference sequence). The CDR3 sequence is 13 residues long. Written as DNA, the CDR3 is TGTGCCACCAGCACGATACGACAGGGGAGATTAGCATTT. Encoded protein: CATSTIRQGRLAF.

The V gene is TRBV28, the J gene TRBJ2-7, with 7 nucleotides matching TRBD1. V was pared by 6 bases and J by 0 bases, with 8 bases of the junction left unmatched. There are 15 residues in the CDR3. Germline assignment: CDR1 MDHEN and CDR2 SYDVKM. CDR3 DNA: TGTGCCAGCAGCCGGATGGACAGGTACTCCTACGAGCAGTACTTC. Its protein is CASSRMDRYSYEQYF.

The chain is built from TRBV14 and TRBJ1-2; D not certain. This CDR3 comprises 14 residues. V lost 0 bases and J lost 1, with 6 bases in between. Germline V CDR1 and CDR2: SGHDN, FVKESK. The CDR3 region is CASSQEQNNYGYTF. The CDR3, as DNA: TGTGCCAGCAGCCAAGAGCAGAATAACTATGGCTACACCTTC.

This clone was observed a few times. CDR3: CASRMASGRSDTQYF. DNA for the CDR3: TGTGCCAGCAGGATGGCTAGCGGGAGATCGGATACGCAGTATTTT. The V and J genes are TRBV2 and TRBJ2-3, with 10 nucleotides matching TRBD2. CDR3 length equals 15 residues. The germline V gene encodes CDR1 SNHLY and CDR2 FYNNEI. With V trimmed by 6 bases and J by 6 bases, 9 bases remained unmatched.

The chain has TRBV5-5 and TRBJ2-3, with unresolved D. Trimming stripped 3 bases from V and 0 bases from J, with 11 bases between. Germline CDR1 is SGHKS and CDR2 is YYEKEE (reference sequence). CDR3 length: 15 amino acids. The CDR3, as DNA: TGTGCCAGCAGCTCAGGCCCCTCTAGCACAGATACGCAGTATTTT. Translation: CASSSGPSSTDTQYF.

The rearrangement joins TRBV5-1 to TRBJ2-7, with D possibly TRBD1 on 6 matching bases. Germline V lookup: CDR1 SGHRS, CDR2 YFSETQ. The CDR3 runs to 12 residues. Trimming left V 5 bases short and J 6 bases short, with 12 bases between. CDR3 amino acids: CASRQTGFEQYF. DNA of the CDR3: TGCGCCAGCAGGCAGACAGGTTTCGAGCAGTACTTC.

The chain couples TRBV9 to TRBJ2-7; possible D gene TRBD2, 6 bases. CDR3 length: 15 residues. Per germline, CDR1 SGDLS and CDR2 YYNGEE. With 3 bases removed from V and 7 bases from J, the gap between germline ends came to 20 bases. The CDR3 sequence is CASSAGDFPPTEQYF. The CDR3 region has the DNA TGTGCCAGCAGCGCGGGGGATTTCCCCCCGACGGAGCAGTACTTC.

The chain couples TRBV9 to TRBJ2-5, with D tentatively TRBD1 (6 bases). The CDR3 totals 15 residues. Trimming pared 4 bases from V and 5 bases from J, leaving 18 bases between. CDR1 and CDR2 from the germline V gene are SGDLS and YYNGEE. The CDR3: CASSYTTGQGETQYF. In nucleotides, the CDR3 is TGTGCCAGCAGCTATACGACCGGGCAGGGGGAGACCCAGTACTTC.

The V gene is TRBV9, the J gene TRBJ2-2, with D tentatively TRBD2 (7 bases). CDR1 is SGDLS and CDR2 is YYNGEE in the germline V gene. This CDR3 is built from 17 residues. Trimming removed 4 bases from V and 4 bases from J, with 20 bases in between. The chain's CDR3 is CASSLGGQPSLTGELFF. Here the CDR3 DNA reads TGTGCCAGCAGCCTCGGGGGGCAACCATCCCTCACCGGGGAGCTGTTTTTT.

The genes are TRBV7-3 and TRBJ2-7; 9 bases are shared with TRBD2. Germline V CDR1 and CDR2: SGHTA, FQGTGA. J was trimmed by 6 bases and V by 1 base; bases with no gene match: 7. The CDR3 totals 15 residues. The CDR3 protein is CASSLIGGGVGEQYF. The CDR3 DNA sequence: TGTGCCAGCAGCTTAATAGGCGGGGGGGTCGGCGAGCAGTACTTC.